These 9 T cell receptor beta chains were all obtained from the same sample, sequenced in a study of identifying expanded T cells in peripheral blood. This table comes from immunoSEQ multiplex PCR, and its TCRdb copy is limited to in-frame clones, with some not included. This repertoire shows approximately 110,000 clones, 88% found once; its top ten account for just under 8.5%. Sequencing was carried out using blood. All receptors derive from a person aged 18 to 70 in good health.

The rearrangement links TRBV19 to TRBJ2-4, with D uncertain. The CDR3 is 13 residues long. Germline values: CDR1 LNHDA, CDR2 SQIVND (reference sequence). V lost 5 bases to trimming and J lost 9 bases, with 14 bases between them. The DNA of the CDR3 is TGTGCCAGTAGTCCCCCGTCATCTCTCATTCAGTACTTC. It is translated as CASSPPSSLIQYF. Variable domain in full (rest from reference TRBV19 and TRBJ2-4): DGGITQSPKYLFRKEGQNVTLSCEQNLNHDAMYWYRQDPGQGLRLIYYSQIVNDFQKGDIAEGYSVSREKKESFPLTVTSAQKNPTAFYLCASSPPSSLIQYFGAGTRLSVL.

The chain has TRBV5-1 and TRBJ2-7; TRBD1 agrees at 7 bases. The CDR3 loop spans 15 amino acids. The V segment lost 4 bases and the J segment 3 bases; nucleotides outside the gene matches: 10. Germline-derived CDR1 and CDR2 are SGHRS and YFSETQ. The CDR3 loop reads CASSLFGTENYEQYF. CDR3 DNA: TGCGCCAGCAGCCTCTTCGGGACAGAGAACTACGAGCAGTACTTC.

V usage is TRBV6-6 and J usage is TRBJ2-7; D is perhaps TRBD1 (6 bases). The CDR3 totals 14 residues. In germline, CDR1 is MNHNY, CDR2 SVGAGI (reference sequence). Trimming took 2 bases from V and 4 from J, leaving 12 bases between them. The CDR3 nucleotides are TGTGCCAGCAGTTACCGGGACACCCCTTACGAGCAGTACTTC. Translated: CASSYRDTPYEQYF.

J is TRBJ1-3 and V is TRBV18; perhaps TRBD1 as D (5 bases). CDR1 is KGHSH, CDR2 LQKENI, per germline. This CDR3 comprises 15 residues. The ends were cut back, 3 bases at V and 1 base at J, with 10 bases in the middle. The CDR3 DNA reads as TGTGCCAGCTCACCTTCCAGACAGTCTGGAAACACCATATATTTT. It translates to CASSPSRQSGNTIYF. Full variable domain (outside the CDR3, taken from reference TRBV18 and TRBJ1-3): NAGVMQNPRHLVRRRGQEARLRCSPMKGHSHVYWYRQLPEEGLKFMVYLQKENIIDESGMPKERFSAEFPKEGPSILRIQQVVRGDSAAYFCASSPSRQSGNTIYFGEGSWLTVV.

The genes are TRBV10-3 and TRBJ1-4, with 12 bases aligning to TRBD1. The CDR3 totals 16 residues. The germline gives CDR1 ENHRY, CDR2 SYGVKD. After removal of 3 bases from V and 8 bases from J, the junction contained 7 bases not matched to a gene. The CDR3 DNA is TGTGCCATCAGTGAACGGGACAGGGGGCTTGGGGAAAAACTGTTTTTT. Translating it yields CAISERDRGLGEKLFF.

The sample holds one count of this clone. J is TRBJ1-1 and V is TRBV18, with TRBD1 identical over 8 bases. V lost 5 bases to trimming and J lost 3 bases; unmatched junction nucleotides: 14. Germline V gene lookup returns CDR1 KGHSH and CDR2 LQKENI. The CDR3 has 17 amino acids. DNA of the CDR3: TGTGCCAGCTCAGAAACAACCCCGGGACAGGTGTACACTGAAGCTTTCTTT. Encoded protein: CASSETTPGQVYTEAFF.

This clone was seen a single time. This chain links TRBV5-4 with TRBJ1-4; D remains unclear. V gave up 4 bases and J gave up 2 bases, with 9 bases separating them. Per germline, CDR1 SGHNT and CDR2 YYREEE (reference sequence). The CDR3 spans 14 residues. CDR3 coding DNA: TGTGCCAGCAGCCTAGGTGGCACTAATGAAAAACTGTTTTTT. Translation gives CASSLGGTNEKLFF.

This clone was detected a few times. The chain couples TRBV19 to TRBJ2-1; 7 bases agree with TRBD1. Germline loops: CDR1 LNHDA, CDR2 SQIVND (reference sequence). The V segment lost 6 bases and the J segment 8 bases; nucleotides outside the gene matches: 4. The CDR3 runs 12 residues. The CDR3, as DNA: TGTGCCAGTAGAAGACAGGGACATGAGCAGTTCTTC. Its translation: CASRRQGHEQFF. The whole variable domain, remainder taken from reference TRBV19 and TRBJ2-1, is DGGITQSPKYLFRKEGQNVTLSCEQNLNHDAMYWYRQDPGQGLRLIYYSQIVNDFQKGDIAEGYSVSREKKESFPLTVTSAQKNPTAFYLCASRRQGHEQFFGPGTRLTVL.

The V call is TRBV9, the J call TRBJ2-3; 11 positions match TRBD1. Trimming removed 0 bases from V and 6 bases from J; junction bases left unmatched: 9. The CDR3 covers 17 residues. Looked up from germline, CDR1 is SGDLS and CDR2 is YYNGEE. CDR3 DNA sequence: TGTGCCAGCAGCGTAGGGGACAGGGGGTTCCACTTTGATACGCAGTATTTT. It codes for CASSVGDRGFHFDTQYF.